This TCR beta chain appears in the sequencing data of a study of post-analysis software for immune sequencing data. Study-level information: Several disease courses (relapsing-remitting, secondary progressive and progressive-relapsing) of multiple sclerosis were included. Whole-study findings and limits: Among four to six TRBV segments more frequent in patients than controls were TRBV5-6, TRBV5-1 and TRBV20-1. Significantly lower normalized Chao1 diversity was seen in multiple sclerosis patients than in controls. By F measure, samples from a shared preparation batch strongly co-clustered.

CDR3 length: 14 residues. Researchers reported that TCR beta cDNA libraries carried unique molecular identifiers. T cells numbering about 1 to 10 million gave rise to a few hundred thousand cDNA molecules. TCRdb fed the PCR reads into MiXCR, producing one record per CDR3 protein. Seen here are about 540,000 distinct CDR3 sequences, about a third observed once, and the top ten hold 4.5% to 7.5%. A note on this clonotype: Its antigen remains unidentified.

The TCR originated in a girl aged 2-17 years with multiple sclerosis. The sequencing input was blood. The chain links TRBV12-3 or TRBV12-4 to TRBJ2-3; D is unresolved. The CDR3 bases are TGTGTCAACAGTCCCACAGTTACCACAGATGTGCAATATTTT. This codes for CVNSPTVTTDVQYF.